The 21 T cell receptor beta chains below come from one sample, sequenced in a study of cytomegalovirus exposure and HLA in healthy donors. The primer mix had 60 Vbeta and 13 Jbeta primers. Produced via immunoSEQ multiplex PCR; TCRdb's table is partial and in-frame only. The sample contains over 150,000 clones, 75% to 85% of which appear only once. Sequencing was carried out using PBMCs. These TCRs come from a man aged 25 to 45 in good health and CMV-seronegative.

This CDR3 is CASSLAYQETQYF. The CDR3 DNA is TGTGCCAGCAGTTTGGCCTACCAAGAGACCCAGTACTTC. V gene TRBV27 combines with J gene TRBJ2-5; D gene uncertain. Trimming stripped 3 bases from V and 0 bases from J, with 5 bases between. Per the germline V gene, CDR1 is MNHEY and CDR2 is SMNVEV (reference sequence). This CDR3 is built from 13 residues.

The J gene is TRBJ2-2, the V gene TRBV11-3; D gene unclear. Germline V gives CDR1 SGHNT, CDR2 YENEEA. The CDR3 has 15 amino acids. V was cut by 5 bases and J by 1 base, with 11 bases left in between. CDR3 loop: CASSNSGRNTGELFF. The CDR3 DNA follows: TGTGCCAGCAGCAATAGTGGGCGGAACACCGGGGAGCTGTTTTTT.

The CDR3 spells CASKAGVYGYTF. The CDR3 nucleotides read TGTGCCAGTAAGGCAGGCGTCTATGGCTACACCTTC. The V call is TRBV19, the J call TRBJ1-2; D is undetermined. Between the trimmed V and J ends, which lost 7 bases and 4 bases, there was a span of 10 bases. Per the germline V gene, CDR1 is LNHDA and CDR2 is SQIVND (reference sequence). The CDR3 totals 12 residues.

The count of this clone is one. The chain links TRBV10-1 to TRBJ2-7; TRBD2 aligns across 10 bases. Germline assignment: CDR1 WNHNN and CDR2 SYGVQD (reference sequence). The junction had 13 bases not matched to a gene; V was cut back by 2 bases and J by 0 bases. The CDR3 extends over 19 amino acids. CDR3 DNA sequence: TGCGCCAGCAGTGAGGAGGCGGACCTGGGACTAGCGTCCTCCTACGAGCAGTACTTC. Its protein product is CASSEEADLGLASSYEQYF.

There are a few counts of this clone. The chain is built from TRBV4-1 and TRBJ2-7; 8 bases are shared with TRBD2. V was clipped by 2 bases and J by 0 bases; unmatched bases: 3. This CDR3 comprises 15 residues. Looked up from germline, CDR1 is MGHRA and CDR2 is YSYEKL. The CDR3 nucleotides are TGCGCCAGCAGCCAACGGAGCGGGAGCTCCTACGAGCAGTACTTC. It codes for CASSQRSGSSYEQYF.

This rearrangement joins TRBV6-5 to TRBJ1-2; D not certain. The CDR3 loop spans 13 amino acids. Per the germline V gene, CDR1 is MNHEY and CDR2 is SVGAGI. Trimming took 6 bases from V and 6 from J, leaving 14 bases between them. The CDR3 sequence: CASSQLLLDGYTF. The CDR3 DNA sequence: TGTGCCAGCAGCCAACTCCTTCTGGATGGCTACACCTTC.

V gene TRBV6-4 combines with J gene TRBJ1-2; perhaps TRBD1 as D (5 bases). V lost 8 bases and J 6 bases, leaving 10 bases between the germline ends. Per germline, CDR1 MRHNA and CDR2 SNTAGT. CDR3 length equals 11 residues. The CDR3 bases are TGTGCCAGCTGGGGGGGAGATGGCTACACCTTC. Its protein product is CASWGGDGYTF.

The chain recombines TRBV12-5 with TRBJ1-2; a possible D gene is TRBD1 (6 bases). The germline V gene has CDR1 LGHNT and CDR2 FRNRAP. The CDR3 extends over 17 amino acids. Trimming removed 1 base from V and 4 bases from J, with 19 bases in between. The CDR3 sequence: CASGLDPRGLFPYGYTF. In nucleotides, the CDR3 is TGTGCTAGTGGTTTGGACCCCAGGGGTCTCTTCCCCTATGGCTACACCTTC.

This sequence joins TRBV7-8 and TRBJ1-2, with D unresolved. The CDR3 contains 14 residues. Germline V gene lookup returns CDR1 SGHVS and CDR2 FQNEAQ. V shed 1 base and J shed 4 bases, with 10 bases lying between them. CDR3 sequence reads: CASSLVVAGYGYTF. The CDR3 coding sequence is TGTGCCAGCAGCTTAGTAGTAGCGGGCTATGGCTACACCTTC.

This clone has a handful of counts. The rearrangement uses TRBV5-4 and TRBJ2-5, with 10 bases lining up with TRBD2. This CDR3 comprises 17 residues. The J segment lost 2 bases and the V segment lost 1 base, leaving 8 bases of the junction unmatched. The germline gives CDR1 SGHNT, CDR2 YYREEE (reference sequence). The CDR3 protein is CASSLNLAGAIQETQYF. Written as DNA, the CDR3 is TGTGCCAGCAGCTTGAACCTAGCGGGGGCTATACAAGAGACCCAGTACTTC.

The V gene is TRBV5-1, the J gene TRBJ2-1; 8 positions match TRBD2. Germline V lookup: CDR1 SGHRS, CDR2 YFSETQ. J lost 2 bases, V lost 0 bases, and 13 bases had no gene match. The CDR3 contains 19 residues. The DNA for the CDR3 is TGCGCCAGCAGCTTGGACGGACTAGCTTTAGAAGTCACCTACAATGAGCAGTTCTTC. Translating gives CASSLDGLALEVTYNEQFF.

V is TRBV27 and J is TRBJ2-7; possible D gene TRBD1, 6 bases. The CDR3 spans 17 residues. Trimming took off 8 bases at V and 5 bases at J, with 28 bases between the two ends. Germline assignment: CDR1 MNHEY and CDR2 SMNVEV (reference sequence). The CDR3 nucleotides read TGTGCCAGCGGACTTCCGGGACATGGGACCCTTGGGGACGAGCAGTACTTC. This translates into CASGLPGHGTLGDEQYF.

The gene calls are TRBV27 and TRBJ1-6, with D maybe TRBD1 (5 bases). The CDR3 has 15 amino acids. The V gene's germline CDR1 is MNHEY and CDR2 SMNVEV (reference sequence). V lost 6 bases and J lost 9, with 18 bases in between. This chain's CDR3 is CASSQGLELVSPLHF. CDR3 nucleotide sequence: TGTGCCAGCAGCCAGGGTCTAGAGCTCGTTTCACCCCTCCACTTT.

This clone was counted between two and nine times. The V and J genes are TRBV28 and TRBJ2-3; TRBD2 is a possible D gene (5 bases). CDR3 length: 13 amino acids. Germline values: CDR1 MDHEN, CDR2 SYDVKM. V was trimmed by 5 bases and J by 1 base, leaving 7 bases between them. This CDR3 reads CASSLARTDTQYF. CDR3 DNA: TGTGCCAGCAGTCTAGCCCGCACAGATACGCAGTATTTT.

The chain has TRBV11-2 and TRBJ2-7, with D tentatively TRBD2 (7 bases). The germline gives CDR1 SGHAT, CDR2 FQNNGV. There are 15 residues in the CDR3. V was trimmed by 3 bases and J by 3 bases, leaving 15 bases between them. The CDR3 is CASSLGGGTDYEQYF. The CDR3 coding sequence is TGTGCCAGCAGCTTGGGGGGGGGCACCGACTACGAGCAGTACTTC.

V is TRBV27 and J is TRBJ2-5, with 11 bases identical to TRBD2. Germline V gives CDR1 MNHEY, CDR2 SMNVEV (reference sequence). The CDR3 is 17 amino acids. The V segment lost 7 bases and the J segment 5 bases; nucleotides outside the gene matches: 15. CDR3 amino acids: CASITRGALAGVETQYF. For the CDR3, the DNA is TGTGCCAGCATCACGAGGGGGGCACTAGCGGGAGTGGAGACCCAGTACTTC.

This clone was found a few times. J is TRBJ1-4 and V is TRBV6-5, with D maybe TRBD1 (5 bases). The CDR3 totals 14 residues. Looked up from germline, CDR1 is MNHEY and CDR2 is SVGAGI. Trimming shortened V by 0 bases and J by 5 bases, and 7 bases separated the two germline ends. The DNA for the CDR3 is TGTGCCAGCAGTTACTCCCGACAGAATGAAAAACTGTTTTTT. Translating it yields CASSYSRQNEKLFF.

The chain recombines TRBV20-1 with TRBJ2-5; no definite D call. This CDR3 has 10 residues. V was cut by 4 bases and J by 2 bases, with 2 bases left in between. Germline CDR1 and CDR2: DFQATT and SNEGSKA (reference sequence). CDR3 sequence (DNA): TGCAGTGCTACTCAAGAGACCCAGTACTTC. Its translation: CSATQETQYF.

The V and J genes are TRBV5-1 and TRBJ2-7, with TRBD1 identical over 7 bases. V lost 5 bases to trimming and J lost 1 base; unmatched junction nucleotides: 9. The CDR3 sequence is 15 residues long. CDR1 SGHRS and CDR2 YFSETQ come from the germline V gene. The CDR3 sequence: CASRYSRDSSYEQYF. For the CDR3, the DNA is TGCGCCAGCAGATACAGCCGGGACAGTTCCTACGAGCAGTACTTC.

Of note for this clone: Other DNA sequences from this sample encode an identical CDR3 as well. V is TRBV5-1 and J is TRBJ1-2; 7 nucleotides match TRBD1. Germline CDR1 SGHRS, CDR2 YFSETQ. V gave up 4 bases and J gave up 3 bases; unmatched junction bases: 3. This CDR3 contains 13 residues. The DNA for the CDR3 is TGCGCCAGCAGCCTTGACAGGGACTATGGCTACACCTTC. It encodes CASSLDRDYGYTF.

This chain connects TRBV5-1 to TRBJ1-5, with 10 bases lining up with TRBD1. Germline V gives CDR1 SGHRS, CDR2 YFSETQ. CDR3 length equals 14 residues. V was pared by 3 bases and J by 9 bases, with 6 bases of the junction left unmatched. The CDR3 protein is CASSSGTGEGPQHF. The CDR3 DNA reads as TGCGCCAGCAGCTCCGGGACAGGGGAAGGGCCCCAGCATTTT.